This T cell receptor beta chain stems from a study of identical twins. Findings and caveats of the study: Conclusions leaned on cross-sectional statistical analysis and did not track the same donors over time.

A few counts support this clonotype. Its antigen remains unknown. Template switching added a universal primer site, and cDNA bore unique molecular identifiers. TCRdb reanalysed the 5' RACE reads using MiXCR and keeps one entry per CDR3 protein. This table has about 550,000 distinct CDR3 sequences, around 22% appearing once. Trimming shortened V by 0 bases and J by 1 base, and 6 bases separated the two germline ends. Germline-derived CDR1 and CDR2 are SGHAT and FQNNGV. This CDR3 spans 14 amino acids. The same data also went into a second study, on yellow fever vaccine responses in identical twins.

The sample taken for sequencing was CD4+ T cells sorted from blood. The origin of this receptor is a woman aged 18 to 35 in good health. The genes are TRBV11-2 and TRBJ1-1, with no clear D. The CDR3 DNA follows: TGTGCCAGCAGCTTAGAAGAGCAGAACACTGAAGCTTTCTTT. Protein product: CASSLEEQNTEAFF.